Below are 10 T cell receptor beta chains sequenced from a single sample in a study of long-term antiretroviral therapy in people with HIV. immunoSEQ v3.0 was run at survey level. Clones were read by immunoSEQ multiplex PCR, and TCRdb kept only the in-frame ones, dropping some. The table has 45,000 or so clones, 90% to 95% seen once; the top ten hold 2.5% to 3.5%. The sequences come from unsorted PBMCs, collected 3.7 years after starting antiretroviral therapy. The receptors derive from a woman aged 50 to 65 with HIV.

This clone has a single count. The chain combines TRBV6-5 with TRBJ2-1; D not resolved. Germline V lookup: CDR1 MNHEY, CDR2 SVGAGI. There are 14 residues in the CDR3. Trimming cost V 4 bases and J 5 bases, with 12 bases left between them. The CDR3 DNA reads as TGTGCCAGCAGTTTCATGGGTAAAAACAATGAGCAGTTCTTC. Residues: CASSFMGKNNEQFF.

V gene TRBV4-3 combines with J gene TRBJ1-2, with TRBD1 identical over 7 bases. Germline CDR1 is LGHNA and CDR2 is YSLEER. The junction had 5 bases not matched to a gene; V was cut back by 0 bases and J by 4 bases. The CDR3 totals 15 residues. CDR3 nucleotide sequence: TGCGCCAGCAGCCAAGATCTAGGGGGCAGCTATGGCTACACCTTC. This encodes CASSQDLGGSYGYTF.

This chain uses TRBV2 with TRBJ2-1; either TRBD1 or TRBD2 may supply D (5 bases each). Germline CDR1 and CDR2: SNHLY and FYNNEI. This CDR3 region has 15 residues. Trimming shortened V by 3 bases and J by 1 base, and 10 bases separated the two germline ends. CDR3 coding DNA: TGTGCCAGCAGTGAGGCCGGGGCGTCCTACAATGAGCAGTTCTTC. Protein: CASSEAGASYNEQFF. Looking up the rest from reference TRBV2 and TRBJ2-1 gives the full variable domain: EPEVTQTPSHQVTQMGQEVILRCVPISNHLYFYWYRQILGQKVEFLVSFYNNEISEKSEIFDDQFSVERPDGSNFTLKIRSTKLEDSAMYFCASSEAGASYNEQFFGPGTRLTVL.

As DNA, the CDR3 is TGCGCCAGCAGCCCCGGAACCGGGGAGCTGTTTTTT. As protein: CASSPGTGELFF. This chain joins TRBV5-1 and TRBJ2-2, with D unclear. Germline V lookup: CDR1 SGHRS, CDR2 YFSETQ. The CDR3 consists of 12 residues. Trimming removed 4 bases at V and 5 bases at J, with 6 bases between. The full variable domain, in which reference TRBV5-1 and TRBJ2-2 provide the parts outside the CDR3, is KAGVTQTPRYLIKTRGQQVTLSCSPISGHRSVSWYQQTPGQGLQFLFEYFSETQRNKGNFPGRFSGRQFSNSRSEMNVSTLELGDSALYLCASSPGTGELFFGEGSRLTVL.

The chain employs TRBV19 and TRBJ1-2; D gene ambiguous. The germline V gene encodes CDR1 LNHDA and CDR2 SQIVND (reference sequence). This CDR3 contains 14 residues. Trimming left V 2 bases short and J 3 bases short, with 10 bases between. The CDR3 DNA reads as TGTGCCAGTAGTATATCGGCCGGGGACTATGGCTACACCTTC. Translated, it gives CASSISAGDYGYTF.

This clone came up a few times. The CDR3 sequence: CATSSSFYEQYF. As DNA, the CDR3 is TGTGCCACCAGCAGTAGCTTCTACGAGCAGTACTTC. The V call is TRBV15, the J call TRBJ2-7; D call uncertain. V was cut by 3 bases and J by 3 bases, with 6 bases left in between. Germline CDR1 LNHNV, CDR2 YYDKDF (reference sequence). The CDR3 covers 12 residues.

The V and J genes are TRBV27 and TRBJ1-6; 7 bases are shared with TRBD1. Unmatched junction bases numbered 10, after V lost 4 bases and J lost 7 bases. The CDR3 extends over 16 amino acids. CDR1 and CDR2 from the germline V gene are MNHEY and SMNVEV (reference sequence). DNA for the CDR3: TGTGCCAGCAGTTCCCCTAGACAGGGCGTAAATTCACCCCTCCACTTT. Encoded protein: CASSSPRQGVNSPLHF.

The J gene is TRBJ1-2, the V gene TRBV2, with D uncertain. Per the germline V gene, CDR1 is SNHLY and CDR2 is FYNNEI. V was shortened by 2 bases and J by 5 bases, with 9 bases between the two germline ends. This CDR3 comprises 13 residues. The CDR3 loop reads CASSEWHPYGYTF. CDR3 sequence (DNA): TGTGCCAGCAGTGAATGGCACCCATATGGCTACACCTTC. The full variable domain, completed using reference TRBV2 and TRBJ1-2, is EPEVTQTPSHQVTQMGQEVILRCVPISNHLYFYWYRQILGQKVEFLVSFYNNEISEKSEIFDDQFSVERPDGSNFTLKIRSTKLEDSAMYFCASSEWHPYGYTFGSGTRLTVV.

This clone was seen just once. The genes are TRBV6-5 and TRBJ2-5; D is unresolved. From germline, CDR1 is MNHEY and CDR2 SVGAGI. The CDR3 length is 12 residues. V dropped 6 bases and J dropped 3 bases, with 8 bases sitting between them. CDR3 amino acids: CASRGFEETQYF. CDR3 in DNA: TGTGCCAGCAGGGGATTCGAAGAGACCCAGTACTTC.

V and J are TRBV27 and TRBJ2-7; 11 bases are a match to TRBD2. Trimming at V came to 8 bases and at J to 5 bases, leaving 14 bases not matched to a gene. The CDR3 is made up of 16 amino acids. Germline V lookup: CDR1 MNHEY, CDR2 SMNVEV (reference sequence). The CDR3 DNA reads as TGTGCCAGCGACCTTTTAGCGGGGGGGCCTCTACACGAGCAGTACTTC. This translates into CASDLLAGGPLHEQYF.